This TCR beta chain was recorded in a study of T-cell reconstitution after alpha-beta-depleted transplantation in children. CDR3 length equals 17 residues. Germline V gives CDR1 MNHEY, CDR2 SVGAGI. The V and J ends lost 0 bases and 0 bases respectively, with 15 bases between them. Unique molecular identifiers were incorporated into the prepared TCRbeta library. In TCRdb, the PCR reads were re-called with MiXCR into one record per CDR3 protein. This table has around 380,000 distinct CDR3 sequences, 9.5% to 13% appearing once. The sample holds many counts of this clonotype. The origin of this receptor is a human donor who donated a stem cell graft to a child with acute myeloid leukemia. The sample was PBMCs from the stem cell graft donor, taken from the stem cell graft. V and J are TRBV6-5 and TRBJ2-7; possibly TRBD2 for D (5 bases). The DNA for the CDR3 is TGTGCCAGCAGTTACTCGGGGAGTAGGGCCAGCTCCTACGAGCAGTACTTC. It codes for CASSYSGSRASSYEQYF.